This is a list of T cell receptor beta chains from one sample in a study of T cell responses to AZD1222 COVID-19 vaccine. Profiling relied on immunoSEQ multiplex PCR, and the TCRdb table lists in-frame clones only, not all of them. The sample contains about 180,000 clones, about 86% of which appear only once. Here the sequenced sample was peripheral blood, taken 28 days after the second AZD1222 dose. These receptor sequences come from an adult who received the AZD1222 COVID-19 vaccine. Both conserved end residues are trimmed from each CDR3. Some rows mark clone size as missing; the rest say once, few, many or name a class of expanded clone.

clone_size v_call cdr3_aa
NA TRBV5-1 ASRMGQMAEAF
NA TRBV9 ASSVGTSGGSYEQY
NA TRBV28 ASTFRTGTWGSAVAAYNSPLH
NA TRBV27 ASSPQGDRGSYEQY
once TRBV24-1 ATSAAGLGGYGYT
once TRBV30 AWRPLGQGGEKLF
NA TRBV6-6 ASSYREGGYGYT
NA TRBV6-5 ASSAGTGISYEQY
NA TRBV29-1 SVESTGAVSLLNYGYT
NA TRBV11-3 ASSPNGGVLNEQF
NA TRBV9 ASSVDPAITYNEQF
NA TRBV27 ASSSIGAGHEQY
NA TRBV28 ASSLSGQGHQETQY
NA TRBV23-1 ASSQSEPPKLGYT
NA TRBV5-6 ASSPGTANYGYT
NA TRBV5-6 ASSLGFLTGNSPLH
once TRBV4-1 ASSQDRNRGKAGELF
NA TRBV7-7 ASSLAAAQETQY
NA TRBV6-5 ASSYRGSYNSPLH
NA TRBV5-6 ASSFQGSEQF
NA TRBV7-2 ASSPGQGIGKNIQY
once TRBV10-1 ASSESGGATEQF
NA TRBV19 ASSTPNRGPNQPQH
NA TRBV7-2 ASSLDPPGGGARNEQF
NA TRBV19 ASNARGGRNTGELF
NA TRBV4-1 ASSQGRGSGNTIY
NA TRBV5-4 ASSSPDTYEQY
NA TRBV5-1 ASSDRDRGLHEQY
once TRBV11-3 ASSPGLAGGSQETQY
NA TRBV28 ASSLPGGVSPLH
NA TRBV21-1 ASSKGARTLKKLF
NA TRBV7-7 ASSLGQGNTGELF
NA TRBV11-3 ASSLSRGLEAF
NA TRBV6-2/TRBV6-3 ASSFKSSATGELF
NA TRBV3-1/TRBV3-2 ASSPGTGGAETQY
NA TRBV28 ASSFNEQF
NA TRBV29-1 SANSRGYEQY
NA TRBV19 ASSNLGQGDGYT
NA TRBV5-1 ASSFRPSGANVLT
NA TRBV14 ASSQDRITGSGEQY
NA TRBV30 ARPGGKLSYEQY
NA TRBV6-2/TRBV6-3 ASSYSNRPNYGYT
NA TRBV3-1/TRBV3-2 ASSSGGGHGTEAF
NA TRBV11-3 ASSLAGREQF
NA TRBV30 AWATVAYEQY
once TRBV10-3 AIRERQTNTEAF
NA TRBV6-5 ASRRRQGAGEKLF
NA TRBV5-6 ASSPDGWTGANVLT
NA TRBV5-4 ASSLGQGAGGYT
once TRBV10-3 AISESGPQGAKNIQY
NA TRBV6-5 ASSKDSYNEQF
NA TRBV10-3 AISEGTGYYEQY
NA TRBV30 AWSMAGGSYGYT